What follows describes a single TCR beta chain. In this sample, this clonotype turned up many times. No cognate antigen has been identified for it. No base quality information exists; no much larger clone differs at one position. The record originates from a study of CD8 T cells in ankylosing spondylitis (dated by TCRdb to the late 2010s). Background for the entire study: The study profiled T cell receptor beta repertoires in healthy donors and ankylosing spondylitis patients to find disease-linked TCR variants. The whole study cohort included some 100 healthy donors and around 25 ankylosing spondylitis patients. Peripheral blood was sampled, and synovial fluid was also collected from ankylosing spondylitis patients. Study-level results and caveats: Some of the motif variants had been reported before in the synovial fluid and blood of reactive arthritis patients, a finding that suggests common disease-initiation mechanisms. The disease-linked clones had a CD8+ phenotype and were found at relatively low frequencies in peripheral blood. A TCR beta motif of about 8 highly homologous amino acid variants appeared characteristic of blood from ankylosing spondylitis patients. The disease-linked clones were reported to be significantly enriched in matched synovial fluid samples from ankylosing spondylitis patients.

The instrument given in TCRdb is Illumina HiSeq 2500. Quantitative 5'-RACE with molecular barcodes was used to prepare TCR beta libraries. As for how the authors treated the data: Disease-linked TCR variants were identified with a new computational method built on a probabilistic model of VDJ rearrangement. The public reads were quality trimmed at Q25 with fastp and then assembled into clones with MiXCR by TCRdb, keeping productive beta chains. Rows are unified per CDR3 protein, each entry keeping the most common DNA and genes. The V and J calls shown here were made by TCRdb, not taken from the authors' results. The table for this sample lists under 550,000 distinct CDR3 sequences; roughly 26% of them were counted only once. About 0.9% of the sample goes to the ten largest clones. V ends up 4 bases short and J 5 bases short, with an unmatched junction base count of 14. There are 16 amino acids in the CDR3, from cysteine to phenylalanine inclusive. Here the CDR3 DNA is all that survives: 48 bases in frame from base 1. Taken from the germline V gene, the CDR1 and CDR2 loops are SQVTM and ANQGSEA.

The sequencing input was blood, either unsorted or a sorted T cell fraction (not recorded which). In this chain, TRBV29-1 is recombined with TRBJ2-1; 7 middle bases align to TRBD2. This receptor was identified in a male donor with ankylosing spondylitis. In nucleotides, the sequence is TGCAGCGTTGGTTCCGGGCGCGGGAGTTATCACAATGAGCAGTTCTTC. Its translation is CSVGSGRGSYHNEQFF.